This T cell receptor (beta chain) was retrieved from a study of cytomegalovirus exposure and HLA in healthy donors. Worth noting for this clone: No antigen is known for it.

Use of 60 Vbeta and 13 Jbeta primers characterized the PCR. Original processing methods: Counted up in a later analysis, unique TCR beta chains came to about 80 million, with around 9.9 million shared. Here immunoSEQ multiplex PCR was the method, and the copy in TCRdb shows in-frame clones only, minus some. That table supplies the V and J calls and clone size; D and trimming were determined from the DNA. The table includes about 150,000 clones, under 90% detected once. Overall study findings and caveats: According to a later analysis, donors in an Asian-associated ancestry cluster reportedly had fewer N-insertions than the approximately 620-donor mean. Later analysis suggested links between common viral pathogens and several top significant clusters.

Among the donors, all were healthy bone marrow donors. V shed 6 bases, J shed 7 bases, and the junction held 18 bases outside the gene matches. This CDR3 contains 19 residues. From germline, CDR1 is LGHNA and CDR2 YSLEER. Sequencing input: PBMCs. This TCR derives from a man aged 18 to 35 in good health and CMV-seronegative. This rearrangement joins TRBV4-3 to TRBJ1-6, with TRBD1 matching over 10 bases. The CDR3 coding sequence is TGCGCCAGCAGATTCCGTACCGGGACAGGGGTCCTTTCAAATTCACCCCTCCACTTT. It codes for CASRFRTGTGVLSNSPLHF.